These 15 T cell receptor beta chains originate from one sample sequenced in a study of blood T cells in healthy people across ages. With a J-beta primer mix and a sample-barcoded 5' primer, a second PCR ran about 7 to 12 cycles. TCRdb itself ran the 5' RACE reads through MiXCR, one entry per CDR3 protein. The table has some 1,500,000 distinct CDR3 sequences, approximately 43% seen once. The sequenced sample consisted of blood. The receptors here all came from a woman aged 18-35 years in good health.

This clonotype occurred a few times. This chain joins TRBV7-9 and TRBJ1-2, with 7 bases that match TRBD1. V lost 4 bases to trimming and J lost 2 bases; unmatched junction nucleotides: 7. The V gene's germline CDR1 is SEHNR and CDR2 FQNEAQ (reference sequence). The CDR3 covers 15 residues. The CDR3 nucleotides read TGTGCCAGCAGCTCACCGGGACAGAAAAACTATGGCTACACCTTC. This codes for CASSSPGQKNYGYTF.

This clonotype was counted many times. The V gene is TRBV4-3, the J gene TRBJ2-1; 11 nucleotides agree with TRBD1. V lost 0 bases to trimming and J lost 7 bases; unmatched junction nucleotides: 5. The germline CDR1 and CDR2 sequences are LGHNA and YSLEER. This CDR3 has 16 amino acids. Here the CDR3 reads CASSQDYGTGGNEQFF. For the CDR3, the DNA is TGCGCCAGCAGCCAAGATTACGGGACAGGGGGTAATGAGCAGTTCTTC.

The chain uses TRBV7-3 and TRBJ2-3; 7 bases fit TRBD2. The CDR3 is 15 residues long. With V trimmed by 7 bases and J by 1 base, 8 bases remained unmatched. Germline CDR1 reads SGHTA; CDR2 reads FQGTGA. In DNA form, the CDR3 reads TGTGCCAGCAACAATCTAGCGGTAGGCACAGATACGCAGTATTTT. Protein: CASNNLAVGTDTQYF.

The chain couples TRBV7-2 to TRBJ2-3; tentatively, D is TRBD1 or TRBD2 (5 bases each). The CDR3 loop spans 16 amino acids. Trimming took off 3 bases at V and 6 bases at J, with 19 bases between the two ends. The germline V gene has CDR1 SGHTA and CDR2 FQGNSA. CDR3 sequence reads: CASSFTGRADTDTQYF. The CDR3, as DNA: TGTGCCAGCAGCTTCACGGGACGAGCGGATACGGATACGCAGTATTTT.

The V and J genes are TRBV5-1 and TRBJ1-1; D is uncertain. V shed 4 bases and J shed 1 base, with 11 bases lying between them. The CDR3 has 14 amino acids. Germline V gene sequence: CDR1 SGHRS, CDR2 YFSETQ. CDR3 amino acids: CASSDGRPNTEAFF. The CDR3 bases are TGCGCCAGCAGCGACGGACGGCCGAACACTGAAGCTTTCTTT.

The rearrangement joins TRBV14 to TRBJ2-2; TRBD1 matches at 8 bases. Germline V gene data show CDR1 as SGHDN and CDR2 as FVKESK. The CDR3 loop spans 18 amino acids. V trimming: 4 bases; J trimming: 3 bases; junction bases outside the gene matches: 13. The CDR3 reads CASSLGGYKQGDTGELFF. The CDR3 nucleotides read TGTGCCAGCAGCCTCGGCGGCTATAAACAGGGGGACACCGGGGAGCTGTTTTTT.

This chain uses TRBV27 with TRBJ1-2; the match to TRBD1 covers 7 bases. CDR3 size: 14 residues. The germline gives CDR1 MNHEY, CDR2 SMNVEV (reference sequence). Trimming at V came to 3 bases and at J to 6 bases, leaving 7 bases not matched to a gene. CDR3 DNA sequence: TGTGCCAGCAGTTTCGGGACAGCCGCAGATGGCTACACCTTC. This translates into CASSFGTAADGYTF.

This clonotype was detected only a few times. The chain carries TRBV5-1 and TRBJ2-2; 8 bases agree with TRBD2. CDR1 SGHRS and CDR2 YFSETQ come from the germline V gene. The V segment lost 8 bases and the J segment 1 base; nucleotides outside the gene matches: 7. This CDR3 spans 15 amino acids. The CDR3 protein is CASQLTSGNTGELFF. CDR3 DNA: TGCGCCAGTCAGCTCACTAGCGGGAACACCGGGGAGCTGTTTTTT. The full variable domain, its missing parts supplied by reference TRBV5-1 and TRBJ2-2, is KAGVTQTPRYLIKTRGQQVTLSCSPISGHRSVSWYQQTPGQGLQFLFEYFSETQRNKGNFPGRFSGRQFSNSRSEMNVSTLELGDSALYLCASQLTSGNTGELFFGEGSRLTVL.

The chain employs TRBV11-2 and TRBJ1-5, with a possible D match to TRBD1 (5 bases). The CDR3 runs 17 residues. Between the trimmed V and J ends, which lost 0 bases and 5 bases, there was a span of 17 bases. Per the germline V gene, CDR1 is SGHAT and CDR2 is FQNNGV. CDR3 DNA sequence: TGTGCCAGCAGCTTAGATTGGGCAGGGCGGTTCGATCAGCCCCAGCATTTT. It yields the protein CASSLDWAGRFDQPQHF.

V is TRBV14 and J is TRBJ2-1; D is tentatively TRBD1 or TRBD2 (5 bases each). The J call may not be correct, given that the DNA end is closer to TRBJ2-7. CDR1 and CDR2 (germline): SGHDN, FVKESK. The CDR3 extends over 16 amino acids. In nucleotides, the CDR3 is TGTGCCAGCAGCCAACGGGGCAGGTACTCCTACAATGAGCAGTACTTC. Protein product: CASSQRGRYSYNEQYF.

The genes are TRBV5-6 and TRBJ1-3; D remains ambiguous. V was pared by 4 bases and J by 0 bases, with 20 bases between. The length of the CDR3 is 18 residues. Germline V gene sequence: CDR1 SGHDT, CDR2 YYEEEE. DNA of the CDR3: TGTGCCAGCAGCCCTCCGGAGGGCAGGCGACTCTCTGGAAACACCATATATTTT. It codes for CASSPPEGRRLSGNTIYF. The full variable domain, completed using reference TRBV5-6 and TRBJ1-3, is DAGVTQSPTHLIKTRGQQVTLRCSPKSGHDTVSWYQQALGQGPQFIFQYYEEEERQRGNFPDRFSGHQFPNYSSELNVNALLLGDSALYLCASSPPEGRRLSGNTIYFGEGSWLTVV.

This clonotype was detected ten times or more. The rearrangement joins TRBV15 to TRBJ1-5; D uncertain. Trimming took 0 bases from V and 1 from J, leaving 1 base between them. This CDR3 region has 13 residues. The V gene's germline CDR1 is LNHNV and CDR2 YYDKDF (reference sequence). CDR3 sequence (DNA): TGTGCCACCAGCAGAGAGAGCAATCAGCCCCAGCATTTT. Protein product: CATSRESNQPQHF.

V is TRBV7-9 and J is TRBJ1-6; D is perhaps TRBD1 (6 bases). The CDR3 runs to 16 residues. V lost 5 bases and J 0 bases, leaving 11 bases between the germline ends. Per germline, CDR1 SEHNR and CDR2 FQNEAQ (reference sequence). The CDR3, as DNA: TGTGCCAGCAGCCCGGGGGCGAGCTCCTATAATTCACCCCTCCACTTT. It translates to CASSPGASSYNSPLHF. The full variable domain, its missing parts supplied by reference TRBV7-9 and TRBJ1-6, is DTGVSQNPRHKITKRGQNVTFRCDPISEHNRLYWYRQTLGQGPEFLTYFQNEAQLEKSRLLSDRFSAERPKGSFSTLEIQRTEQGDSAMYLCASSPGASSYNSPLHFGNGTRLTVT.

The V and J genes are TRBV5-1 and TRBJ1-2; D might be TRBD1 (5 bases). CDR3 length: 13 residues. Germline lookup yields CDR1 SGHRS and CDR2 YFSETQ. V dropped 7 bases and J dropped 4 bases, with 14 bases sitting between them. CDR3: CASARGGFYGYTF. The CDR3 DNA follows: TGCGCCAGCGCCCGGGGGGGATTCTATGGCTACACCTTC.

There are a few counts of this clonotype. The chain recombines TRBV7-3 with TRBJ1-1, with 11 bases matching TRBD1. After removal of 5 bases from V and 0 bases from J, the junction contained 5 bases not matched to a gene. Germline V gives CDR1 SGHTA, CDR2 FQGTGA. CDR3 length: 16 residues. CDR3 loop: CASSRTGGLMNTEAFF. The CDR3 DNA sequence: TGTGCCAGCAGCAGGACAGGGGGCTTAATGAACACTGAAGCTTTCTTT.